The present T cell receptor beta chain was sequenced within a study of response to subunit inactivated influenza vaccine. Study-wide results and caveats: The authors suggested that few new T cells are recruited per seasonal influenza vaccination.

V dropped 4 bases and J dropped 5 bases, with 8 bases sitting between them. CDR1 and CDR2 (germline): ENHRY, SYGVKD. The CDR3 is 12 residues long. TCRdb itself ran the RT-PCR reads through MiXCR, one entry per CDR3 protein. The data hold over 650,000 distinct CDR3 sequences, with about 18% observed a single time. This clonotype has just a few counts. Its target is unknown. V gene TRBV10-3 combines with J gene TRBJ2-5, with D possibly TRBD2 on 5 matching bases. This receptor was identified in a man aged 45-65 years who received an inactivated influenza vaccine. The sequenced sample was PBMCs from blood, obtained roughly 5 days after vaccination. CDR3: CAISASPETQYF. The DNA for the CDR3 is TGTGCCATCAGTGCTAGCCCGGAGACCCAGTACTTC.